The sequence of this TCR beta chain was determined in a study of T cell responses to AZD1222 COVID-19 vaccine (dated by TCRdb to about 2021). Looking at the study overall: AZD1222 recipients whose second dose came at about 4 weeks and those whose second dose came at about 12 weeks were combined into one group, since spike-specific TCR depth and breadth did not differ between the two schedules. Enrollment into the trials was organized by age into subgroups of 18-55, 56-69 and 70-plus years, and those subgroups contained around 150, 28 and 57 TCR-sequenced participants, respectively. A total of 233 trial participants underwent TCR sequencing, of whom 200 to 220 received two doses of AZD1222 and some 25 received two doses of the MenACWY control vaccine.

The CDR3 regions of human TCRbeta chains were analyzed by immunosequencing. Concerning the study's data processing: Repertoire TCRs were matched against a reference library of SARS-CoV-2-specific TCRs generated with the MIRA antigen-specificity platform. Breadth meant the fraction of unique TCRs that were SARS-CoV-2-associated, whereas depth meant the fraction of total T cells that were SARS-CoV-2-associated. Each spike-specific TCR was assigned to its reactive spike region and to a CD4 or CD8 class using the MIRA data. Log10-transformed breadth and depth values were compared by one-way ANOVA with Sidak's multiple comparisons tests. TCRdb took over this immuneACCESS table, retaining in-frame rearrangements with V and J assigned. Such tables are incomplete; in checked studies, under half of the missing clones stem from an unresolved V gene, and the remainder is unexplained. Clone size and the V and J calls come from that table; the DNA yielded D and trimming. Recorded for this sample are under 140,000 clones; 70% to 90% of them occurred a single time. The ten most abundant clones make up approximately 3% of the sample.

What the study reported, not specific to this receptor: A significant rise in spike-specific TCR breadth and depth was observed after two AZD1222 doses relative to day 0 and relative to MenACWY recipients. Because no day 14 peak-response samples were available, the repertoires could be characterized only after the peak T cell response. Reportedly, close to half of the unique spike-specific TCRs recognized epitopes lying outside the regions that are mutated in the B.1.351 and B.1.1.7 variants. Most participants were white British and females outnumbered males, and the authors suggested that clonal diversity may have been underestimated. Conclusions about previously exposed vaccinees are limited, since just six AZD1222 recipients were seropositive for SARS-CoV-2 at baseline. The 56-69-year group was small, and its depth increase did not reach significance, likely because of low power. The vaccine-associated CD4 TCRs covered the entire spike protein, and the dominant responses fell in regions 160-218 and 743-854.

Explained via the paper, the time point label denotes: baseline before first vaccination. Vaccinee samples were obtained from the UK trials COV001 and COV002, which included a single-blind randomized controlled phase 2/3 trial of AZD1222 (ChAdOx1 nCoV-19) in healthy adults. Trial participant PBMC samples were collected at day 0 and day 28 after the second dose for TCRbeta chain sequencing. On this clone: The antigen it binds to is not known. No base quality information exists; no much larger clone differs at one position.

After removal of 2 bases from V and 1 base from J, the junction retains 4 bases not matched to a gene. The CDR3 contains 16 residues, cysteine and phenylalanine counted. CDR3 DNA is the only sequence kept; it has 48 bases, read in frame from the first base. The germline V gene specifies KGHDR as CDR1 and SFDVKD as CDR2. Sequenced here: peripheral blood, sampled on day 0 of AZD1222 vaccination. The receptor was isolated from an adult in good health. This chain is built from TRBV24-1 and TRBJ2-3, with 8 bases aligning to TRBD1. CDR3 loop: CATSDYQGAGTDTQYF. Here is the DNA: TGTGCCACCAGTGATTACCAGGGGGCGGGCACAGATACGCAGTATTTT.